Following are 6 T cell receptor beta chains from one sample sequenced in a study of CD8 T cells in Susac syndrome. An amount of RNA that ranged from roughly 0.5 to 1 ug was reverse transcribed with random hexamers. TCRdb independently ran MiXCR on the immunoSEQ multiplex PCR reads; one entry per CDR3 protein. The sample lists about 94,000 distinct CDR3 sequences; just under 95% were seen once. Sequences were obtained from CD4+ T cells from PBMCs. The receptors shown here come from a human donor with Susac syndrome.

The chain recombines TRBV4-3 with TRBJ2-3; TRBD2 aligns across 11 bases. The CDR3 contains 18 residues. In germline, CDR1 is LGHNA, CDR2 YSLEER. V lost 5 bases and J lost 0; bases outside the gene matches: 10. In DNA form, the CDR3 reads TGCGCCAGCAGCGCGCAGACTAGCGGGGATATAAGCACAGATACGCAGTATTTT. Its translation: CASSAQTSGDISTDTQYF.

The gene calls are TRBV7-6 and TRBJ2-7; D gene ambiguous. This CDR3 is built from 13 residues. In germline, CDR1 is SGHVS, CDR2 FNYEAQ. Trimming stripped 1 base from V and 2 bases from J, with 6 bases between. CDR3 DNA: TGTGCCAGCAGCTTAGAGTTCCCCTACGAGCAGTACTTC. Its protein is CASSLEFPYEQYF.

The chain combines TRBV5-1 with TRBJ2-3, with TRBD2 matching 12 bases. The CDR3 length is 17 residues. Germline V lookup: CDR1 SGHRS, CDR2 YFSETQ. With V trimmed by 4 bases and J by 6 bases, 12 bases remained unmatched. CDR3 region: CASSHRTSGETGDTQYF. The CDR3 DNA reads TGCGCCAGCAGCCACAGGACTAGCGGGGAGACCGGGGATACGCAGTATTTT.

V usage is TRBV6-2 or TRBV6-3 and J usage is TRBJ2-5, with D possibly TRBD2 on 5 matching bases. Germline CDR1 reads MNHEY; CDR2 reads SVGEGT. This CDR3 contains 16 residues. The ends were cut back, 2 bases at V and 2 bases at J, with 15 bases in the middle. The CDR3 nucleotides are TGTGCCAGCAGTTACGGGAGAAGCGGACCACAAGAGACCCAGTACTTC. Translation: CASSYGRSGPQETQYF.

The chain has TRBV12-3 or TRBV12-4 and TRBJ2-1; the match to TRBD2 covers 10 bases. This CDR3 contains 14 residues. Trimming cost V 6 bases and J 10 bases; bases outside gene matches: 9. CDR3 coding DNA: TGTGCCAGCAGGCCAATTCCACTAGCGGGGGAGCAGTTCTTC. Protein: CASRPIPLAGEQFF.

The rearrangement uses TRBV5-4 and TRBJ1-5; D is uncertain. Trimming removed 1 base at V and 1 base at J, with 6 bases between. The CDR3 spans 14 residues. The germline CDR1 and CDR2 sequences are SGHNT and YYREEE (reference sequence). Written as DNA, the CDR3 is TGTGCCAGCAGCTTGAAAGGGAGCAATCAGCCCCAGCATTTT. Translation: CASSLKGSNQPQHF.